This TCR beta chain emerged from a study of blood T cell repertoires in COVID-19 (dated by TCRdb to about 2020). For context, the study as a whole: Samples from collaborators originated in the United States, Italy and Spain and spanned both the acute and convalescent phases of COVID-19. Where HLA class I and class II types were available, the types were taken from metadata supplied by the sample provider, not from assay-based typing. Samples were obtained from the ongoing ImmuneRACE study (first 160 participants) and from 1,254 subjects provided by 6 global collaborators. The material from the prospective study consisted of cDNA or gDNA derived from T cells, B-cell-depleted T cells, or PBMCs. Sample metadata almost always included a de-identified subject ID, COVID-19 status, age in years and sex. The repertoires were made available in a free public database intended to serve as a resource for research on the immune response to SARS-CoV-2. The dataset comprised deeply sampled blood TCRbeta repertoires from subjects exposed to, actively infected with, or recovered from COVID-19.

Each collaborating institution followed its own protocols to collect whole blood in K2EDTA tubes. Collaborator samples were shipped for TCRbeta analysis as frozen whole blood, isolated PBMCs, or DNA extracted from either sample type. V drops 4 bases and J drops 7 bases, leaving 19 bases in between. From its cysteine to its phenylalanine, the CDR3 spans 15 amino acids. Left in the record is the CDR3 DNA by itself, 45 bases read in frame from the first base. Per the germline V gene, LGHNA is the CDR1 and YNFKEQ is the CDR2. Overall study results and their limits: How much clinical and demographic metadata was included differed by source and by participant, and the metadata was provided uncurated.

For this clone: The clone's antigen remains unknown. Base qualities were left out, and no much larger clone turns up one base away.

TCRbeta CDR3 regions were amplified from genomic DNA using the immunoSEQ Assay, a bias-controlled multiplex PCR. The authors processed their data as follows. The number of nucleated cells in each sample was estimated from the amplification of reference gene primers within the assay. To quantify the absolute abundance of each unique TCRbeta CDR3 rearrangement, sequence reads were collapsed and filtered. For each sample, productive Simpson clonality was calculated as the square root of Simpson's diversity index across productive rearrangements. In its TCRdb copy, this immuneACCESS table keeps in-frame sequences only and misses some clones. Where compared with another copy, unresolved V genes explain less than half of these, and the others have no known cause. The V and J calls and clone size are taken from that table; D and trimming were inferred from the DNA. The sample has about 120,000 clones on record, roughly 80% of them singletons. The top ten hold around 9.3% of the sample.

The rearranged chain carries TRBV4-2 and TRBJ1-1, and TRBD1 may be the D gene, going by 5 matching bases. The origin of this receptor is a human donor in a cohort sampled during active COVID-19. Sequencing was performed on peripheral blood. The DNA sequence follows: TGTGCCAGCAGCCCGGACACCCAAGGGGTTGGTGAAGCTTTCTTT. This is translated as CASSPDTQGVGEAFF.